The next 24 T cell receptor beta chains were all read from a single sample in a study of OX40 agonist ivuxolimab in advanced cancers. The repertoire was sequenced with immunoSEQ multiplex PCR; TCRdb's copy has only in-frame clones and lacks some. The sample carries about 20,000 clones, about 83% recorded once. This specimen consisted of CD4+ or CD8+ T cells sorted from blood, obtained in a trial of the OX40 agonist ivuxolimab. The receptors derive from an adult with an advanced solid tumor such as melanoma, head and neck, liver or kidney cancer.

This clone was seen once. The chain couples TRBV7-2 to TRBJ2-3; D is ambiguous. Trimming took 1 base from V and 8 from J, leaving 4 bases between them. This CDR3 is 11 amino acids long. Germline loops: CDR1 SGHTA, CDR2 FQGNSA. The CDR3 DNA sequence: TGTGCCAGCAGCTTAGGGTCTACGCAGTATTTT. This translates into CASSLGSTQYF.

The chain carries TRBV11-2 and TRBJ2-3; TRBD2 agrees at 7 bases. V lost 0 bases to trimming and J lost 3 bases; unmatched junction nucleotides: 3. Germline CDR1 reads SGHAT; CDR2 reads FQNNGV. The CDR3 covers 15 residues. The CDR3 region has the DNA TGTGCCAGCAGCTTAGAACTAGCGCTGACAGATACGCAGTATTTT. It specifies CASSLELALTDTQYF. The full variable domain, completed using reference TRBV11-2 and TRBJ2-3, is EAGVAQSPRYKIIEKRQSVAFWCNPISGHATLYWYQQILGQGPKLLIQFQNNGVVDDSQLPKDRFSAERLKGVDSTLKIQPAKLEDSAVYLCASSLELALTDTQYFGPGTRLTVL.

The V call is TRBV27, the J call TRBJ1-2, with D hard to call. CDR3 length equals 13 residues. V was cut by 5 bases and J by 8 bases, with 15 bases left in between. Per the germline V gene, CDR1 is MNHEY and CDR2 is SMNVEV (reference sequence). As DNA, the CDR3 is TGTGCCAGCAGTGAAACCGGGCTGGGGGGCTACACCTTC. It translates to CASSETGLGGYTF.

This clone appeared once. The V and J genes are TRBV28 and TRBJ1-3, with no clear D. The CDR3 is 16 amino acids. Germline CDR1 is MDHEN and CDR2 is SYDVKM. The germline V and J ends were trimmed by 3 bases and 0 bases, with 12 bases remaining between them. The CDR3 here is CASSFVVTPSGNTIYF. The CDR3, as DNA: TGTGCCAGCAGTTTTGTAGTAACCCCCTCTGGAAACACCATATATTTT.

The rearrangement links TRBV27 to TRBJ1-6; the D gene is possibly TRBD1 (5 bases). Germline CDR1 is MNHEY and CDR2 is SMNVEV (reference sequence). Deletions cut 2 bases from V and 0 bases from J, with 8 bases between. This CDR3 contains 16 residues. CDR3: CASSLMGVSYNSPLHF. Written as DNA, the CDR3 is TGTGCCAGCAGTTTAATGGGGGTCTCCTATAATTCACCCCTCCACTTT.

The chain carries TRBV28 and TRBJ2-7; D is ambiguous. V gave up 6 bases and J gave up 0 bases, with 12 bases separating them. Germline V lookup: CDR1 MDHEN, CDR2 SYDVKM. CDR3 length: 14 residues. CDR3 amino acids: CASRWSRDSYEQYF. In nucleotides, the CDR3 is TGTGCCAGCAGGTGGAGTAGGGACTCCTACGAGCAGTACTTC. Looking up the rest from reference TRBV28 and TRBJ2-7 gives the full variable domain: DVKVTQSSRYLVKRTGEKVFLECVQDMDHENMFWYRQDPGLGLRLIYFSYDVKMKEKGDIPEGYSVSREKKERFSLILESASTNQTSMYLCASRWSRDSYEQYFGPGTRLTVT.

V and J are TRBV28 and TRBJ2-5; no definite D call. V lost 5 bases, J lost 1 base, and 2 bases lay in between. Per germline, CDR1 MDHEN and CDR2 SYDVKM. CDR3 length: 11 residues. The CDR3 sequence: CASSAQETQYF. In DNA form, the CDR3 reads TGTGCCAGCAGTGCCCAAGAGACCCAGTACTTC.

The CDR3 here is CASSPQREWAYEQYF. The CDR3 DNA sequence: TGTGCCAGCAGCCCCCAGCGGGAGTGGGCCTACGAGCAGTACTTC. The chain uses TRBV14 and TRBJ2-7; 8 nucleotides agree with TRBD2. The CDR3 runs to 15 residues. Germline V gives CDR1 SGHDN, CDR2 FVKESK. V shed 4 bases and J 2 bases; nucleotides not matched to a gene: 7.

The chain joins TRBV28 to TRBJ2-6; D is undetermined. V lost 6 bases and J 2 bases, leaving 5 bases between the germline ends. From germline, CDR1 is MDHEN and CDR2 SYDVKM. The CDR3 spans 13 residues. The CDR3 bases are TGTGCCAGCAGCTTCACTGGGGCCAACGTCCTGACTTTC. Encoded protein: CASSFTGANVLTF.

This clone has just one count. The V gene is TRBV5-6, the J gene TRBJ2-7; D possibly uses TRBD1 or TRBD2 (5 bases each). The V end was cut by 4 bases, the J end by 0 bases, with 11 bases between. CDR3 length equals 14 residues. Germline CDR1 is SGHDT and CDR2 is YYEEEE. This CDR3 is CASSPGPSSYEQYF. CDR3 nucleotide sequence: TGTGCCAGCAGCCCGGGGCCGAGCTCCTACGAGCAGTACTTC.

CDR3 residues: CASSLPGTGGLRGAGSDSGNTIYF. The DNA of the CDR3 is TGTGCCAGCAGTCTCCCCGGGACAGGGGGCCTCCGGGGAGCGGGATCCGACTCTGGAAACACCATATATTTT. This rearrangement joins TRBV28 to TRBJ1-3; the match to TRBD1 covers 12 bases. CDR3 length equals 24 residues. Germline V gene data show CDR1 as MDHEN and CDR2 as SYDVKM. V lost 5 bases and J lost 0; bases outside the gene matches: 26.

This clone turned up a few times. This chain connects TRBV7-9 to TRBJ1-1, with D unresolved. The V end was cut by 5 bases, the J end by 1 base, with 14 bases between. Germline V CDR1 and CDR2: SEHNR, FQNEAQ (reference sequence). CDR3 length equals 15 residues. The CDR3 nucleotides are TGTGCCAGCAGCCCCCGTTCTGATTGGAACACTGAAGCTTTCTTT. Translating it yields CASSPRSDWNTEAFF. Filled out from reference TRBV7-9 and TRBJ1-1, the complete variable domain reads DTGVSQNPRHKITKRGQNVTFRCDPISEHNRLYWYRQTLGQGPEFLTYFQNEAQLEKSRLLSDRFSAERPKGSFSTLEIQRTEQGDSAMYLCASSPRSDWNTEAFFGQGTRLTVV.

The chain is built from TRBV29-1 and TRBJ2-3, with D perhaps being TRBD1 or TRBD2 (6 bases each). Germline-derived CDR1 and CDR2 are SQVTM and ANQGSEA. The CDR3 sequence is 14 residues long. V shed 5 bases and J shed 4 bases, with 16 bases lying between them. CDR3 protein: CSVRGVIGADTQYF. Written as DNA, the CDR3 is TGCAGCGTTAGGGGGGTTATTGGGGCAGATACGCAGTATTTT.

The genes are TRBV15 and TRBJ2-7; 7 positions agree with TRBD2. Germline loops: CDR1 LNHNV, CDR2 YYDKDF (reference sequence). CDR3 length: 15 amino acids. The trim removed 5 bases at V and 3 bases at J, leaving 10 bases unmatched. CDR3 bases: TGTGCCACCAGCCTACTGGGGGGGGTGTACTACGAGCAGTACTTC. This sequence encodes CATSLLGGVYYEQYF.

This rearrangement joins TRBV2 to TRBJ2-4; D possibly corresponds to TRBD1 (5 bases). The CDR3 covers 18 residues. Germline CDR1 reads SNHLY; CDR2 reads FYNNEI. V was trimmed by 9 bases and J by 0 bases, leaving 24 bases between them. The CDR3 DNA reads TGTGCCAGTGTCCTACCGTCAGACAGCAAACTAGCCAAAAACATTCAGTACTTC. It codes for CASVLPSDSKLAKNIQYF.

The V gene is TRBV6-5, the J gene TRBJ2-3; TRBD2 matches 9 bases. Germline CDR1 reads MNHEY; CDR2 reads SVGAGI. V gave up 5 bases and J gave up 3 bases; unmatched junction bases: 6. The CDR3 totals 15 residues. The CDR3 region has the DNA TGTGCCAGCAGTATTAGCGGGGGAAATACAGATACGCAGTATTTT. The encoded protein is CASSISGGNTDTQYF.

V usage is TRBV6-5 and J usage is TRBJ2-7, with 11 bases that match TRBD1. Germline V gene sequence: CDR1 MNHEY, CDR2 SVGAGI. V lost 4 bases, J lost 6 bases, and 8 bases stayed unmatched. CDR3 length equals 15 residues. CDR3 region: CASSSKPGQGGEQYF. The CDR3 coding sequence is TGTGCCAGCAGTTCTAAGCCGGGACAGGGGGGCGAGCAGTACTTC.

This clone was detected once. This chain connects TRBV29-1 to TRBJ2-3; D remains unclear. The CDR3 length is 13 residues. Germline CDR1 and CDR2: SQVTM and ANQGSEA. V was shortened by 5 bases and J by 5 bases, with 14 bases between the two germline ends. The DNA for the CDR3 is TGCAGCGTTACAGCCCCTCCACAAGATACGCAGTATTTT. It specifies CSVTAPPQDTQYF.

This rearrangement joins TRBV5-4 to TRBJ1-5, with D perhaps matching TRBD1 (5 bases). This CDR3 comprises 15 residues. Germline CDR1 SGHNT, CDR2 YYREEE (reference sequence). Trimming shortened V by 0 bases and J by 2 bases, and 9 bases separated the two germline ends. The CDR3 here is CASSLGGVGNQPQHF. CDR3 DNA sequence: TGTGCCAGCAGCTTGGGGGGCGTGGGCAATCAGCCCCAGCATTTT. The full variable domain, with the rest looked up from reference TRBV5-4 and TRBJ1-5, is ETGVTQSPTHLIKTRGQQVTLRCSSQSGHNTVSWYQQALGQGPQFIFQYYREEENGRGNFPPRFSGLQFPNYSSELNVNALELDDSALYLCASSLGGVGNQPQHFGDGTRLSIL.

J is TRBJ1-2 and V is TRBV27, with D possibly being TRBD1 (6 bases). Per germline, CDR1 MNHEY and CDR2 SMNVEV (reference sequence). V lost 6 bases and J 1 base, leaving 15 bases between the germline ends. CDR3 size: 15 residues. The CDR3 sequence: CASRPSQGINYGYTF. The CDR3 region has the DNA TGTGCCAGCAGACCGTCACAGGGCATTAACTATGGCTACACCTTC.

Here the CDR3 reads CASTYQPTETQYF. The CDR3 DNA is TGTGCCAGCACGTACCAACCAACGGAGACCCAGTACTTC. J is TRBJ2-5 and V is TRBV6-1; no clear D. The V and J ends lost 7 bases and 5 bases respectively, with 14 bases between them. Looked up from germline, CDR1 is MNHNS and CDR2 is SASEGT. This CDR3 is 13 amino acids long.

This clone appeared a few times. This chain joins TRBV28 and TRBJ1-1; 7 bases are a match to TRBD1. CDR1 is MDHEN and CDR2 is SYDVKM in the germline V gene. J lost 1 base, V lost 2 bases, and 1 base had no gene match. The CDR3 covers 14 residues. The CDR3 reads CASSLEGANTEAFF. CDR3 nucleotide sequence: TGTGCCAGCAGTTTAGAGGGGGCGAACACTGAAGCTTTCTTT.

This clone was seen just once. This rearrangement joins TRBV9 to TRBJ1-2; the D gene is possibly TRBD1 (6 bases). Between the trimmed V and J ends, which lost 1 base and 3 bases, there was a span of 13 bases. The CDR3 is made up of 15 amino acids. Germline CDR1 reads SGDLS; CDR2 reads YYNGEE. CDR3 sequence: CASSVTGQPDYGYTF. CDR3 coding DNA: TGTGCCAGCAGCGTAACCGGACAGCCTGACTATGGCTACACCTTC.

This clone occurred once. V usage is TRBV7-9 and J usage is TRBJ2-7, with 13 bases that match TRBD2. V lost 4 bases to trimming and J lost 6 bases; unmatched junction nucleotides: 9. The germline V gene has CDR1 SEHNR and CDR2 FQNEAQ (reference sequence). The CDR3 is 16 amino acids. The CDR3: CASSSGLAGLPLEQYF. In DNA, the CDR3 is TGTGCCAGCAGCTCGGGACTAGCGGGGTTACCTCTCGAGCAGTACTTC.